The T cell receptor beta chain described here comes from a study of Ad26.COV2.S vaccination and SARS-CoV-2 variants. General study points: Ad26.COV2.S recipients had broader spike-specific TCRs (P = 0.0014). TCR breadth and depth analyses may have underestimated total T cell responses.

As for this clone: Its specificity is unknown.

Sample treatment: some 20 received Ad26.COV2.S at low or high dose, single or two shots; about five received placebo; per-sample allocation not given. Sample collection was performed on day 63 after the first vaccine or placebo injection. Boston provided a donor who was an adult aged 18-55 years. Expression of Wuhan-strain SARS-CoV-2 spike came from the Ad26 vector that formed the vaccine. Germline V gene data show CDR1 as MNHEY and CDR2 as SMNVEV (reference sequence). The CDR3 contains 15 residues. V was cut by 2 bases and J by 5 bases, with 16 bases left in between. Assay: immunoSEQ multiplex PCR; the TCRdb copy retains only in-frame clones and omits some. Counted here are around 250,000 clones, around 85% occurring once; the ten biggest clones make up nearly 3%.

The clonotype was recovered from a person aged 18-60 years who received the Ad26.COV2.S COVID-19 vaccine or a placebo. Here the sequenced sample was peripheral blood, taken in a trial of Ad26.COV2.S vaccine versus placebo. The V and J genes are TRBV27 and TRBJ2-7; tentatively, D is TRBD1 (7 bases). CDR3 nucleotide sequence: TGTGCCAGCAGTTTAGGCAGGGGGAGGTTGGACGAGCAGTACTTC. Amino acids: CASSLGRGRLDEQYF.